Listed below are T cell receptor beta chains from one sample, sequenced in a study of identical twins. TCRdb redid the calling of the 5' RACE reads with MiXCR, one entry per CDR3 protein. The sample lists fewer than 450,000 distinct CDR3 sequences; 9% to 10% were seen once. Source material: naive T cells sorted from blood. The receptors stem from a woman between 50 and 59 years old in good health. The CDR3 runs from the conserved cysteine through the conserved F or W. Each record gives: V gene, D gene, J gene, clone size, CDR3 protein, CDR3 DNA. A D gene is named only where the DNA matches it firmly. Clone size is shown for a subset of rows, as once, few, many or a class of expanded clone.

TRBV10-2	.	TRBJ2-4	.	CASRAATKNIQYF	TGCGCCAGCAGGGCAGCCACCAAAAACATTCAGTACTTC
TRBV3-1	.	TRBJ2-7	.	CASSQVGGYEQYF	TGTGCCAGCAGCCAAGTGGGGGGCTACGAGCAGTACTTC
TRBV5-1	.	TRBJ2-2	.	CASTLGAGELFF	TGCGCCAGCACCTTGGGGGCCGGGGAGCTGTTTTTT
TRBV20-1	TRBD2	TRBJ2-5	.	CSALSRTSGIGGETQYF	TGCAGTGCTCTTTCTCGGACTAGCGGGATAGGCGGAGAGACCCAGTACTTC
TRBV29-1	TRBD1	TRBJ2-7	many	CSVGQFRFGEQYF	TGCAGCGTGGGACAGTTTAGGTTTGGAGAGCAGTACTTC
TRBV10-3	.	TRBJ2-3	many	CAISGGTDTQYF	TGTGCCATCAGTGGAGGCACAGATACGCAGTATTTT
TRBV4-1	TRBD1	TRBJ2-3	many	CASSQVRTGTQYF	TGCGCCAGCAGCCAAGTGAGGACAGGGACGCAGTATTTT
TRBV5-1	.	TRBJ2-6	.	CASSPTGTTHSGANVLTF	TGCGCCAGCAGCCCGACAGGGACTACCCACTCCGGGGCCAACGTCCTGACTTTC
TRBV24-1	.	TRBJ2-1	.	CATSPADRYNEQFF	TGTGCCACCAGTCCCGCGGACCGGTACAATGAGCAGTTCTTC
TRBV11-2	.	TRBJ2-7	.	CASSLGTPVLGYYEQYF	TGTGCCAGCAGCTTAGGGACACCGGTTCTGGGGTACTACGAGCAGTACTTC
TRBV5-1	.	TRBJ2-3	.	CASSLVPGSTDTQYF	TGCGCCAGCAGCTTGGTACCTGGAAGCACAGATACGCAGTATTTT
TRBV27	.	TRBJ1-5	few	CASSLGTGGFNQPQHF	TGTGCCAGCAGTTTAGGCACGGGGGGTTTCAATCAGCCCCAGCATTTT
TRBV7-9	.	TRBJ2-1	.	CASSFVGSKDEQFF	TGTGCCAGCAGCTTCGTCGGGAGTAAGGATGAGCAGTTCTTC
TRBV6-6	TRBD1	TRBJ1-2	few	CASSYSGTGGIGYTF	TGTGCCAGCAGTTATTCCGGGACAGGGGGCATTGGCTACACCTTC
TRBV20-1	.	TRBJ2-7	few	CSARKQDEQYF	TGCAGTGCGAGAAAACAGGACGAGCAGTACTTC
TRBV7-9	TRBD2	TRBJ2-1	.	CASKRERDTHEQFF	TGTGCCAGCAAGAGAGAGCGGGATACACATGAGCAGTTCTTC
TRBV2	TRBD1	TRBJ2-1	.	CASSKSRDRYEQFF	TGTGCCAGCAGCAAAAGCCGGGACAGATATGAGCAGTTCTTC
TRBV29-1	.	TRBJ2-2	many	CSVAYGTHTGELFF	TGCAGCGTCGCCTACGGGACACACACCGGGGAGCTGTTTTTT
TRBV12-3/TRBV12-4	TRBD2	TRBJ2-5	many	CASSQPIGLAGVETQYF	TGTGCCAGCAGCCAACCTATCGGACTAGCGGGAGTAGAGACCCAGTACTTC
TRBV20-1	TRBD1	TRBJ1-1	few	CSARDSQGVFEAFF	TGCAGTGCTAGAGATTCACAGGGGGTATTTGAAGCTTTCTTT
TRBV5-1	.	TRBJ2-7	few	CASSLLGRSSYEQYF	TGCGCCAGCAGCTTACTCGGGAGAAGCTCCTACGAGCAGTACTTC
TRBV20-1	TRBD2	TRBJ2-3	few	CSASGSGTTDTQYF	TGCAGTGCTAGCGGGAGCGGGACCACAGATACGCAGTATTTT